This entry lists 10 T cell receptor beta chains sequenced from one sample in a study of CD8 T cells in Susac syndrome. Roughly 0.45 to 1 ug RNA was reverse transcribed with random hexamers. From the immunoSEQ multiplex PCR reads, TCRdb called clonotypes with MiXCR, one entry per CDR3 protein. The sample consists of tens of thousands of distinct CDR3 sequences, about 95% of them appearing once. The sequenced material came from CD4+ T cells from PBMCs. Receptors originate from a human donor with Susac syndrome.

The chain has TRBV7-9 and TRBJ2-2, with 12 bases fitting TRBD2. The CDR3 totals 16 residues. Germline loops: CDR1 SEHNR, CDR2 FQNEAQ (reference sequence). V lost 5 bases, J lost 5 bases, and 6 bases stayed unmatched. The CDR3 is CASSPSGGAFTGELFF. DNA of the CDR3: TGTGCCAGCAGCCCTAGCGGGGGGGCCTTTACCGGGGAGCTGTTTTTT.

This sequence joins TRBV5-6 and TRBJ1-3, with a weak D call TRBD1 (5 bases). Trimming took 0 bases from V and 8 from J, leaving 12 bases between them. Germline values: CDR1 SGHDT, CDR2 YYEEEE. The CDR3 consists of 14 residues. The CDR3, as DNA: TGTGCCAGCAGCTTGGTAGAACTGGGGGACACCATATATTTT. Translated: CASSLVELGDTIYF.

The chain recombines TRBV11-1 with TRBJ1-1, with D unresolved. Looked up from germline, CDR1 is SGHAT and CDR2 is FQDESV (reference sequence). V was pared by 4 bases and J by 6 bases, with 9 bases between. This CDR3 spans 12 amino acids. CDR3 residues: CASSSDGSEAFF. The CDR3 region has the DNA TGTGCCAGCAGCTCGGACGGATCTGAAGCTTTCTTT.

This chain links TRBV29-1 with TRBJ1-3; D is ambiguous. V was shortened by 3 bases and J by 2 bases, with 8 bases between the two germline ends. This CDR3 has 13 amino acids. The germline V gene encodes CDR1 SQVTM and CDR2 ANQGSEA. The CDR3 DNA sequence: TGCAGCGTTGACAGGAGGACTGGAAACACCATATATTTT. Its translation: CSVDRRTGNTIYF.

The V call is TRBV4-1, the J call TRBJ2-2, with D perhaps matching TRBD1 (5 bases). The CDR3 runs to 16 residues. V was shortened by 8 bases and J by 5 bases, with 21 bases between the two germline ends. The germline CDR1 and CDR2 sequences are MGHRA and YSYEKL. For the CDR3, the DNA is TGCGCCAGCGGCGGAGCAGGGTTTTTTGTGACCGGGGAGCTGTTTTTT. Translation gives CASGGAGFFVTGELFF.

This clonotype was detected only once. The chain employs TRBV28 and TRBJ1-6; 8 bases map to TRBD1. V was pared by 4 bases and J by 8 bases, with 4 bases of the junction left unmatched. Germline V lookup: CDR1 MDHEN, CDR2 SYDVKM. The CDR3 runs to 14 residues. The DNA of the CDR3 is TGTGCCAGCAGTTCTAGACAGGGGCATTCACCCCTCCACTTT. This encodes CASSSRQGHSPLHF.

CDR3 coding DNA: TGTGCCAGCAGTTTGGACCTCGAGGGCGCGCAGTATTTT. Amino acid sequence: CASSLDLEGAQYF. The rearrangement joins TRBV28 to TRBJ2-3; a possible D gene is TRBD2 (5 bases). Looked up from germline, CDR1 is MDHEN and CDR2 is SYDVKM. V gave up 3 bases and J gave up 10 bases, with 14 bases separating them. The CDR3 consists of 13 residues.

The chain links TRBV11-2 to TRBJ2-3, with D uncertain. Germline CDR1 is SGHAT and CDR2 is FQNNGV. The CDR3 is 15 residues long. V lost 8 bases and J lost 2, with 17 bases in between. CDR3 in DNA: TGTGCCAGCGCGCGTAATCCCGAAGTCACAGATACGCAGTATTTT. The encoded protein is CASARNPEVTDTQYF. Full variable domain (missing parts from reference TRBV11-2 and TRBJ2-3): EAGVAQSPRYKIIEKRQSVAFWCNPISGHATLYWYQQILGQGPKLLIQFQNNGVVDDSQLPKDRFSAERLKGVDSTLKIQPAKLEDSAVYLCASARNPEVTDTQYFGPGTRLTVL.

The CDR3: CASSLNTGSNEQFF. The CDR3 nucleotides read TGCGCCAGCAGCTTGAACACAGGAAGCAATGAGCAGTTCTTC. The J gene is TRBJ2-1, the V gene TRBV5-1; D possibly corresponds to TRBD1 (5 bases). V dropped 1 base and J dropped 6 bases, with 11 bases sitting between them. The CDR3 covers 14 residues. Germline CDR1 reads SGHRS; CDR2 reads YFSETQ.

The V call is TRBV25-1, the J call TRBJ2-2; D unclear. Trimming pared 4 bases from V and 1 base from J, leaving 7 bases between. This CDR3 spans 14 amino acids. The V gene's germline CDR1 is MGHDK and CDR2 SYGVNS. The CDR3 protein is CASSARQNTGELFF. The CDR3 region has the DNA TGTGCCAGCAGTGCTAGACAGAACACCGGGGAGCTGTTTTTT. The whole variable domain, filled in from reference TRBV25-1 and TRBJ2-2, reads EADIYQTPRYLVIGTGKKITLECSQTMGHDKMYWYQQDPGMELHLIHYSYGVNSTEKGDLSSESTVSRIRTEHFPLTLESARPSHTSQYLCASSARQNTGELFFGEGSRLTVL.